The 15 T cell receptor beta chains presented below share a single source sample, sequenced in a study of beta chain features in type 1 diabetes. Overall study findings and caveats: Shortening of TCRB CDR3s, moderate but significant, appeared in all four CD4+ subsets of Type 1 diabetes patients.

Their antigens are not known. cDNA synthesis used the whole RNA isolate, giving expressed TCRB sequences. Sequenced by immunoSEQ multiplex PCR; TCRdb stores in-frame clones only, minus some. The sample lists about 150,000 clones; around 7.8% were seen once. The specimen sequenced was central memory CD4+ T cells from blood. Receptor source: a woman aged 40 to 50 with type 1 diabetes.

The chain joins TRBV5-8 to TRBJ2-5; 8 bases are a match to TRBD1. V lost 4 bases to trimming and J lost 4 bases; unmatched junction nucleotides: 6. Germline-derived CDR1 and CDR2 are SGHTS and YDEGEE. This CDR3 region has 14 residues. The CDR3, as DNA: TGTGCCAGCAGCCTCGGGACAGGAGGAGAGACCCAGTACTTC. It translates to CASSLGTGGETQYF.

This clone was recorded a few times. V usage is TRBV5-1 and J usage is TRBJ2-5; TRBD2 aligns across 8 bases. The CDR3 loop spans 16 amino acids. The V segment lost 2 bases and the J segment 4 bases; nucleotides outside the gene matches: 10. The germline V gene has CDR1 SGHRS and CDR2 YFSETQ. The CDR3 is CASSFSVAGPSETQYF. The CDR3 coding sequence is TGCGCCAGCAGCTTTAGCGTAGCGGGACCCTCAGAGACCCAGTACTTC.

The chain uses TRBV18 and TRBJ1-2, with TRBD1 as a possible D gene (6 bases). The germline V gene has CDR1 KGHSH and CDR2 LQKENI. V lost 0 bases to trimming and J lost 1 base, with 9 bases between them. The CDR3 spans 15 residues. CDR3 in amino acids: CASSPPQGYNYGYTF. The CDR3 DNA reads TGTGCCAGCTCACCACCACAGGGTTATAACTATGGCTACACCTTC.

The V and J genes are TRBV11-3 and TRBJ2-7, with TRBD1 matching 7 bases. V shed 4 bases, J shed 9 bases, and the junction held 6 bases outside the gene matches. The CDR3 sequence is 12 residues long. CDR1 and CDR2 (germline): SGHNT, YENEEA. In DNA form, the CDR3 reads TGTGCCAGCAGCTCAGGGGGAAACCGGCAGTACTTC. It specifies CASSSGGNRQYF.

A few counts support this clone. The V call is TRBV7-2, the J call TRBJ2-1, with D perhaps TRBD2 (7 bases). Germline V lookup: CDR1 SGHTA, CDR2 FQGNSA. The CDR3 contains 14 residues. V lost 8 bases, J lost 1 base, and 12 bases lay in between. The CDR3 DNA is TGTGCCAGCCGCGGGGGCAGGTCCTACAATGAGCAGTTCTTC. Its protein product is CASRGGRSYNEQFF.

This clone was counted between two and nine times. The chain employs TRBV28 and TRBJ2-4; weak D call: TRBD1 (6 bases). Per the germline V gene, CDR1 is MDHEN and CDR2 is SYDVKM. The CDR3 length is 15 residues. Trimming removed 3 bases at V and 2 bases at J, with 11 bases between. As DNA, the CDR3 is TGTGCCAGCAGTTTGATGGGGGCCTCCAAAAACATTCAGTACTTC. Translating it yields CASSLMGASKNIQYF. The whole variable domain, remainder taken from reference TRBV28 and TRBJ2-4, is DVKVTQSSRYLVKRTGEKVFLECVQDMDHENMFWYRQDPGLGLRLIYFSYDVKMKEKGDIPEGYSVSREKKERFSLILESASTNQTSMYLCASSLMGASKNIQYFGAGTRLSVL.

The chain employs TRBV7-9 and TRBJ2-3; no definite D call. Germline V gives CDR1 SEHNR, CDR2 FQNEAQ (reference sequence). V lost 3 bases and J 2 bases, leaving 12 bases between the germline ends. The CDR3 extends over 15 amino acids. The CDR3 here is CASSLSSLNTDTQYF. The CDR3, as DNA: TGTGCCAGCAGCTTGTCAAGCCTAAACACAGATACGCAGTATTTT.

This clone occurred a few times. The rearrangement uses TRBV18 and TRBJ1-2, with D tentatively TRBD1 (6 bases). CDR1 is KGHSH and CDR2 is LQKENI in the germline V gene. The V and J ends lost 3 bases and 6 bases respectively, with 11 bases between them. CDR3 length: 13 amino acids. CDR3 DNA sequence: TGTGCCAGCTCACCTTTACAGGGAAATGGCTACACCTTC. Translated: CASSPLQGNGYTF.

The chain's CDR3 is CASSPGLAATDTQYF. The CDR3, as DNA: TGTGCCAGCTCACCGGGACTAGCTGCTACAGATACGCAGTATTTT. V is TRBV18 and J is TRBJ2-3; 9 bases fit TRBD2. Germline V gives CDR1 KGHSH, CDR2 LQKENI. With V trimmed by 3 bases and J by 3 bases, 4 bases remained unmatched. CDR3 length: 15 residues.

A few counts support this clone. This CDR3 is CASSPPDRDYEQYF. CDR3 nucleotides: TGTGCCAGCAGCCCACCAGACAGGGACTACGAGCAGTACTTC. The rearrangement joins TRBV7-6 to TRBJ2-7; 7 positions agree with TRBD1. J lost 3 bases, V lost 5 bases, and 7 bases had no gene match. The CDR3 spans 14 residues. The germline V gene has CDR1 SGHVS and CDR2 FNYEAQ.

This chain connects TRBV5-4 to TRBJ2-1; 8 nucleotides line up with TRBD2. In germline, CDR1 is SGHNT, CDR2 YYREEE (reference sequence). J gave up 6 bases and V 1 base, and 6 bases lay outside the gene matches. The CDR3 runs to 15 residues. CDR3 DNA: TGTGCCAGCAGCTTGATGCGGGAGGCCACCAATGAGCAGTTCTTC. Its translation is CASSLMREATNEQFF.

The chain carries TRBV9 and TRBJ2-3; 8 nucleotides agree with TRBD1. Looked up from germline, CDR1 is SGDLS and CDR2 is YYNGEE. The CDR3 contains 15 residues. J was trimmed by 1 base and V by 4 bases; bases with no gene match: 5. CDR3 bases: TGTGCCAGCAGCAGATCAGGGGGCCGCACAGATACGCAGTATTTT. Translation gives CASSRSGGRTDTQYF.

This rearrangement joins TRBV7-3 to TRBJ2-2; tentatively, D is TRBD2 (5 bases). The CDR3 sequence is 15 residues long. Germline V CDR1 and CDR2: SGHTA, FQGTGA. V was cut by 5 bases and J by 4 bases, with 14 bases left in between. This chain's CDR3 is CASSRGSVGTGELFF. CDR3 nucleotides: TGTGCCAGCAGCCGAGGGAGTGTTGGCACCGGGGAGCTGTTTTTT.

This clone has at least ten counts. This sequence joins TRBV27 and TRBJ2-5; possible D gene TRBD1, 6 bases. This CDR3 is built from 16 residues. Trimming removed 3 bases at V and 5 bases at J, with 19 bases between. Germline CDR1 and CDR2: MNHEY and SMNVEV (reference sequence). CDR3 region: CASSFGQGPAVETQYF. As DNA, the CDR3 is TGTGCCAGCAGTTTCGGCCAGGGGCCCGCCGTGGAGACCCAGTACTTC.

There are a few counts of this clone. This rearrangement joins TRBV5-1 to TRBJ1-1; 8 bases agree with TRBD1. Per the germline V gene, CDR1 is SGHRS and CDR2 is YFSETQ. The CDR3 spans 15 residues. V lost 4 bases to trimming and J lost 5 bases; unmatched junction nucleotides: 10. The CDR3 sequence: CASSPFQGAGTEAFF. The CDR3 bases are TGCGCCAGCAGCCCATTCCAGGGGGCCGGGACTGAAGCTTTCTTT. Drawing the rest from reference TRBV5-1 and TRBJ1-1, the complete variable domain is KAGVTQTPRYLIKTRGQQVTLSCSPISGHRSVSWYQQTPGQGLQFLFEYFSETQRNKGNFPGRFSGRQFSNSRSEMNVSTLELGDSALYLCASSPFQGAGTEAFFGQGTRLTVV.